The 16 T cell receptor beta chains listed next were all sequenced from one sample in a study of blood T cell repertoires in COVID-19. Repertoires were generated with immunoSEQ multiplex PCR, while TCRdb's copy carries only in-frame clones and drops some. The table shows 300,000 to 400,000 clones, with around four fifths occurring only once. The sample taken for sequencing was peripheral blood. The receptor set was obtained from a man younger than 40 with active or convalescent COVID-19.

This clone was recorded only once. The CDR3 protein is CASSEFGGSVNTIYF. In nucleotides, the CDR3 is TGTGCCAGCAGTGAATTTGGGGGGTCGGTAAACACCATATATTTT. This chain uses TRBV25-1 with TRBJ1-3; TRBD1 might be the D (5 bases). V lost 1 base to trimming and J lost 6 bases, with 13 bases between them. CDR1 is MGHDK and CDR2 is SYGVNS in the germline V gene. The CDR3 runs 15 residues. The full variable domain, rest sourced from reference TRBV25-1 and TRBJ1-3, is EADIYQTPRYLVIGTGKKITLECSQTMGHDKMYWYQQDPGMELHLIHYSYGVNSTEKGDLSSESTVSRIRTEHFPLTLESARPSHTSQYLCASSEFGGSVNTIYFGEGSWLTVV.

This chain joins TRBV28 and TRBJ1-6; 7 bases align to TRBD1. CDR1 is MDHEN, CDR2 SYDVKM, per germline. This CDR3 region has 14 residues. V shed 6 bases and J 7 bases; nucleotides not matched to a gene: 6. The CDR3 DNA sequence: TGTGCCAGCAGCTACCGGGACAGAAATTCACCCCTCCACTTT. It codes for CASSYRDRNSPLHF.

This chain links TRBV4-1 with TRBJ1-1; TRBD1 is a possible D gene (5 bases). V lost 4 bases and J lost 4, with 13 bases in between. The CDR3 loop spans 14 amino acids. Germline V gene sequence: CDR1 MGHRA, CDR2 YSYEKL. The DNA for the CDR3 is TGCGCCAGCAGCCTCGGAGGGGTGGGCACTGAAGCTTTCTTT. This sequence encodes CASSLGGVGTEAFF.

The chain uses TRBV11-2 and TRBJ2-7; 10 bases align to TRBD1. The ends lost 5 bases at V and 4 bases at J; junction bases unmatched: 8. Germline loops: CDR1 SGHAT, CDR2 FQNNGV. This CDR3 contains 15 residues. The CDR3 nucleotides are TGTGCCAGCAGCGGAGACAGGGGGCGAACTTACGAGCAGTACTTC. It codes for CASSGDRGRTYEQYF.

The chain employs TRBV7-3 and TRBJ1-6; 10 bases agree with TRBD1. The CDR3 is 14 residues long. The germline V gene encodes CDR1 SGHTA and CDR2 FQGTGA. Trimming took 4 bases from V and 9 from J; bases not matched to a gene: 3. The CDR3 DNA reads TGTGCCAGCAGCTCTGGGACAGGGGTTTCACCCCTCCACTTT. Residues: CASSSGTGVSPLHF.

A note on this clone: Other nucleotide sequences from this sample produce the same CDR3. DNA for the CDR3: TGTGCCAGCAGCGGGACAGGGAATCAGCCCCAGCATTTT. Translation gives CASSGTGNQPQHF. The rearrangement uses TRBV2 and TRBJ1-5, with 9 positions matching TRBD1. J gave up 4 bases and V 6 bases, and 1 base lay outside the gene matches. Per germline, CDR1 SNHLY and CDR2 FYNNEI. This CDR3 contains 13 residues. The full variable domain, with the rest looked up from reference TRBV2 and TRBJ1-5, is EPEVTQTPSHQVTQMGQEVILRCVPISNHLYFYWYRQILGQKVEFLVSFYNNEISEKSEIFDDQFSVERPDGSNFTLKIRSTKLEDSAMYFCASSGTGNQPQHFGDGTRLSIL.

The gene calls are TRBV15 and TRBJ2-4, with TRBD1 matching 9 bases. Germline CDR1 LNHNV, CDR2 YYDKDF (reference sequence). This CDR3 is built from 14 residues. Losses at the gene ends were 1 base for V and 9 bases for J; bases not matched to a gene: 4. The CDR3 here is CATSRGTGVSIQYF. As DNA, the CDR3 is TGTGCCACCAGCAGAGGGACAGGGGTTAGCATTCAGTACTTC.

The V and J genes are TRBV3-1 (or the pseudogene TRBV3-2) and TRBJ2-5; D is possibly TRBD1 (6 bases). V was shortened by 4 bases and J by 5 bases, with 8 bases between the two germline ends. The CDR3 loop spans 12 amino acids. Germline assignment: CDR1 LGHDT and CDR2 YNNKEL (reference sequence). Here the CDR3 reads CASSRQGETQYF. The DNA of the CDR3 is TGTGCCAGCAGCCGGCAGGGGGAGACCCAGTACTTC.

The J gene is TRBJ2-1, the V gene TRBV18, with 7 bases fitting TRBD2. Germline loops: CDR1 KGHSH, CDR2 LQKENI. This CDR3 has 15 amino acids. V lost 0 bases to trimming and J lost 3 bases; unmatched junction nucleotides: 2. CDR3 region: CASSPPGLSYNEQFF. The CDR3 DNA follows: TGTGCCAGCTCACCACCGGGACTAAGCTACAATGAGCAGTTCTTC.

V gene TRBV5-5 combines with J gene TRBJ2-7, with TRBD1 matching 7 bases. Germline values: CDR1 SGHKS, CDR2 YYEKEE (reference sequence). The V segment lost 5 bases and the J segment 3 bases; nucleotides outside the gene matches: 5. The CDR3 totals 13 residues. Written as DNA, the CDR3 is TGTGCCAGCAGTATCAGACAGGGCTACGAGCAGTACTTC. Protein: CASSIRQGYEQYF.

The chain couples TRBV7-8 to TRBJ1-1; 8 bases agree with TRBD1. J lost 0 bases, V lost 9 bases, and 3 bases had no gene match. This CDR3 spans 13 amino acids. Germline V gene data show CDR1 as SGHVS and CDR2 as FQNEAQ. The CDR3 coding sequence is TGTGCCAGTACAGGGGGGGTGAACACTGAAGCTTTCTTT. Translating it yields CASTGGVNTEAFF.

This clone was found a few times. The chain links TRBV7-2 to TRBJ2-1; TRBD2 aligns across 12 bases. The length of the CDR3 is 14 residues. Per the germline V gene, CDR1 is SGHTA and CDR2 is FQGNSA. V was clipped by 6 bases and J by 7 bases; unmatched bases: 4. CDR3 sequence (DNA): TGTGCCAGCAGGACTAGCGGGGGACCTAATGAGCAGTTCTTC. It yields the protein CASRTSGGPNEQFF.

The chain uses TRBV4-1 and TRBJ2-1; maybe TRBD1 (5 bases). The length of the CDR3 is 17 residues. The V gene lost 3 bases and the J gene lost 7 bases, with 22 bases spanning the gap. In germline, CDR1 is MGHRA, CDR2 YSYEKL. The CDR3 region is CASSQLTGPQGKNEQFF. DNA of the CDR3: TGCGCCAGCAGCCAGTTAACCGGGCCCCAGGGAAAGAATGAGCAGTTCTTC.

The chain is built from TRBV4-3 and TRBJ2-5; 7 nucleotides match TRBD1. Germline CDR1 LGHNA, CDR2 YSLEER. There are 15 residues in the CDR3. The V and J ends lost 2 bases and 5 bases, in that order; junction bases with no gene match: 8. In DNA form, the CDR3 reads TGCGCCAGCAGCCAATTCCTAGGGGGCGGGGAGACCCAGTACTTC. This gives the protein CASSQFLGGGETQYF.

CDR3 amino acids: CADGTGGSYNEQFF. The CDR3 coding sequence is TGTGCCGACGGGACAGGAGGTTCCTACAATGAGCAGTTCTTC. The chain uses TRBV11-3 and TRBJ2-1; TRBD1 aligns across 8 bases. Germline CDR1 SGHNT, CDR2 YENEEA. The CDR3 extends over 14 amino acids. The V and J ends lost 11 bases and 1 base, in that order; junction bases with no gene match: 7.

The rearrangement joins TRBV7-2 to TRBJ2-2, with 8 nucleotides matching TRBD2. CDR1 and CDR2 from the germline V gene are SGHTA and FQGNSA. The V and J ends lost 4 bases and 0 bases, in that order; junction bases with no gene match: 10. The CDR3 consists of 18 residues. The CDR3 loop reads CASSSHWGGLANTGELFF. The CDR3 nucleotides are TGTGCCAGCAGCTCCCACTGGGGGGGACTAGCGAACACCGGGGAGCTGTTTTTT.